The T cell receptor beta chain under discussion was sequenced for a study of cytomegalovirus exposure and HLA in healthy donors. Study observations and caveats: It has been reported that TCR beta sequences accurately predicted the HLA-A and HLA-B alleles of most subjects.

A remark on this clone: As yet, its antigen is unknown.

The PCR used 60 Vbeta and 13 Jbeta primers. This table comes from immunoSEQ multiplex PCR, and its TCRdb copy is limited to in-frame clones, with some not included. The sample records 100,000 to 150,000 clones, approximately 80% being singletons. The receptor comes from a man in his forties in good health and CMV-seronegative. Material: PBMCs.

The CDR3 DNA reads as TGTGCCAGCAGCTTCGGGACAGGGATGAACACTGAAGCTTTCTTT. Residues: CASSFGTGMNTEAFF. This sequence joins TRBV5-6 and TRBJ1-1; 9 nucleotides align to TRBD1. The CDR3 has 15 amino acids. Germline loops: CDR1 SGHDT, CDR2 YYEEEE. Trimming took 2 bases from V and 0 from J; bases not matched to a gene: 2.